The T cell receptor (beta chain) under discussion was sequenced for a study of cytomegalovirus exposure and HLA in healthy donors. This CDR3 spans 14 amino acids. Unmatched junction bases numbered 5, after V lost 5 bases and J lost 2 bases. The germline V gene has CDR1 MDHEN and CDR2 SYDVKM. For this clone: Its antigen remains unknown.

PCR used 60 Vbeta primers and 13 Jbeta primers. Data came from immunoSEQ multiplex PCR; TCRdb stores just in-frame clones and leaves some out. The sample consists of about 200,000 clones, around 86% of them appearing once. General observations from the study: A later analysis, which compared TCR beta chains of equal frequency, found the HLA-associated ones more clonally expanded. Some V segments, TRBV6-2 and TRBV6-3 among them, were indistinguishable and were therefore excluded.

Sequenced sample: PBMCs. This chain joins TRBV28 and TRBJ2-7, with TRBD1 matching 8 bases. This clonotype was sampled from a woman aged 50 to 65 in good health and CMV-seropositive. The CDR3 region is CASSQSGGAYEQYF. For the CDR3, the DNA is TGTGCCAGCAGTCAATCAGGGGGCGCCTACGAGCAGTACTTC.